This TCR beta chain was obtained from a study of cytomegalovirus exposure and HLA in healthy donors. Per the germline V gene, CDR1 is SGHVS and CDR2 is FNYEAQ. The CDR3 is 14 residues long. The ends lost 4 bases at V and 6 bases at J; junction bases unmatched: 7. PCR employed 60 Vbeta and 13 Jbeta primers. The repertoire was sequenced with immunoSEQ multiplex PCR; TCRdb's copy has only in-frame clones and lacks some. Of 100,000 to 150,000 clones listed, over 65% are singletons. The sequence was obtained from a man aged 40-50 years in good health and CMV-seropositive. Sequencing was carried out using PBMCs. J is TRBJ2-7 and V is TRBV7-6; the match to TRBD1 covers 9 bases. CDR3: CASSYRGRGGEQYF. CDR3 coding DNA: TGTGCCAGCAGCTACAGGGGGCGAGGGGGCGAGCAGTACTTC.